Following are 24 T cell receptor beta chains from one sample sequenced in a study of cytotoxic CD8 clonotypes in ibrutinib-treated CLL. The data were produced by immunoSEQ multiplex PCR, yet TCRdb's version contains in-frame clones alone and is incomplete. The table shows fewer than 70,000 clones, with roughly 71% occurring only once. This material consisted of PBMCs, taken after 12 months of ibrutinib treatment. The receptors shown here come from a human donor with chronic lymphocytic leukemia.

This clone appeared many times. V usage is TRBV13 and J usage is TRBJ2-7, with D unclear. Germline V gives CDR1 PRHDT, CDR2 FYEKMQ (reference sequence). V lost 5 bases and J lost 6, with 17 bases in between. The CDR3 length is 14 residues. Written as DNA, the CDR3 is TGTGCCAGCAGCCCTGGACCCGGAACCCCCGAGCAGTACTTC. It specifies CASSPGPGTPEQYF.

Here the CDR3 DNA reads TGTGCCAGCTCACCACGGGGACTAGCGGGAGTGGACGCCACAGATACGCAGTATTTT. It translates to CASSPRGLAGVDATDTQYF. The V call is TRBV18, the J call TRBJ2-3, with TRBD2 matching 14 bases. The V segment lost 1 base and the J segment 2 bases; nucleotides outside the gene matches: 8. CDR3 length equals 19 residues. Germline assignment: CDR1 KGHSH and CDR2 LQKENI.

The rearrangement links TRBV7-3 to TRBJ1-1; D is unclear. The V gene lost 5 bases and the J gene lost 3 bases, with 10 bases spanning the gap. Germline values: CDR1 SGHTA, CDR2 FQGTGA. The CDR3 has 13 amino acids. The CDR3 coding sequence is TGTGCCAGCAGCACCGCACGGGACACTGAAGCTTTCTTT. This encodes CASSTARDTEAFF.

This chain links TRBV6-1 with TRBJ1-5, with a weak D call TRBD1 (6 bases). This CDR3 region has 14 residues. V was pared by 7 bases and J by 7 bases, with 17 bases between. Germline-derived CDR1 and CDR2 are MNHNS and SASEGT. The CDR3 loop is CASIIGGESQPQHF. As DNA, the CDR3 is TGTGCCAGCATCATTGGGGGCGAATCCCAGCCCCAGCATTTT.

V usage is TRBV7-6 and J usage is TRBJ1-4, with TRBD1 identical over 7 bases. The CDR3 totals 14 residues. Germline CDR1 SGHVS, CDR2 FNYEAQ. V was clipped by 4 bases and J by 10 bases; unmatched bases: 9. CDR3 sequence (DNA): TGTGCCAGCAGCTCCGAGGGGGCCCCCGGAAAACTGTTTTTT. Protein product: CASSSEGAPGKLFF.

CDR3 protein: CASQDSNQETQYF. DNA of the CDR3: TGTGCCAGCCAGGACAGTAACCAAGAGACCCAGTACTTC. The J gene is TRBJ2-5, the V gene TRBV28; possibly TRBD1 for D (6 bases). The V gene's germline CDR1 is MDHEN and CDR2 SYDVKM. V lost 8 bases and J 0 bases, leaving 10 bases between the germline ends. The CDR3 spans 13 residues.

This clone was observed once. This sequence joins TRBV10-2 and TRBJ2-7, with 11 positions matching TRBD1. CDR3 size: 15 residues. V lost 6 bases and J lost 4; bases outside the gene matches: 8. Germline lookup yields CDR1 WSHSY and CDR2 SAAADI. DNA for the CDR3: TGCGCCAGCAGCCCCGGACAGGGGGCGTTATACGAGCAGTACTTC. It yields the protein CASSPGQGALYEQYF.

The rearrangement uses TRBV11-2 and TRBJ2-7; 10 bases line up with TRBD2. From germline, CDR1 is SGHAT and CDR2 FQNNGV. This CDR3 has 15 amino acids. V gave up 1 base and J gave up 5 bases; unmatched junction bases: 5. The CDR3 region is CASSLVLAGVDEQYF. In DNA, the CDR3 is TGTGCCAGCAGCTTAGTTCTAGCGGGAGTAGACGAGCAGTACTTC.

There are a few counts of this clone. The V call is TRBV10-2, the J call TRBJ2-7; D is undetermined. The CDR3 length is 14 residues. Germline V gene data show CDR1 as WSHSY and CDR2 as SAAADI. The V end lost 0 bases, the J end lost 0 bases, and 6 bases lay between the germline ends. CDR3 residues: CASSESRPSYEQYF. CDR3 DNA sequence: TGCGCCAGCAGTGAGTCTCGACCCTCCTACGAGCAGTACTTC.

The rearrangement uses TRBV4-2 and TRBJ2-3; TRBD1 matches 12 bases. This CDR3 spans 21 amino acids. The V gene end was trimmed by 0 bases and the J gene end by 5 bases; junction bases not matched to a gene: 18. The germline V gene has CDR1 LGHNA and CDR2 YNFKEQ. The chain's CDR3 is CASSQDHRDRGRAGEEDTQYF. The DNA for the CDR3 is TGTGCCAGCAGCCAAGACCACCGGGACAGGGGGCGAGCGGGAGAGGAAGATACGCAGTATTTT.

This chain joins TRBV2 and TRBJ2-3; D gene unclear. V lost 4 bases and J lost 2, with 7 bases in between. Germline CDR1 SNHLY, CDR2 FYNNEI. CDR3 length: 13 amino acids. The CDR3 protein is CASSVWVTDTQYF. CDR3 nucleotide sequence: TGTGCCAGCAGTGTATGGGTCACAGATACGCAGTATTTT.

J is TRBJ2-7 and V is TRBV5-1; a possible D gene is TRBD1 (6 bases). The V gene's germline CDR1 is SGHRS and CDR2 YFSETQ. The V gene lost 0 bases and the J gene lost 1 base, with 8 bases spanning the gap. The CDR3 is made up of 14 amino acids. CDR3 coding DNA: TGCGCCAGCAGCTTGGGGACAGCGTCCTACGAGCAGTACTTC. This codes for CASSLGTASYEQYF. Full variable domain (outside the CDR3, taken from reference TRBV5-1 and TRBJ2-7): KAGVTQTPRYLIKTRGQQVTLSCSPISGHRSVSWYQQTPGQGLQFLFEYFSETQRNKGNFPGRFSGRQFSNSRSEMNVSTLELGDSALYLCASSLGTASYEQYFGPGTRLTVT.

The gene calls are TRBV13 and TRBJ1-1; 9 bases agree with TRBD1. The CDR3 has 15 amino acids. Per germline, CDR1 PRHDT and CDR2 FYEKMQ (reference sequence). V gave up 6 bases and J gave up 1 base; unmatched junction bases: 6. CDR3 amino acids: CASRGGQGTNTEAFF. As DNA, the CDR3 is TGTGCCAGCAGGGGAGGACAGGGGACGAACACTGAAGCTTTCTTT.

This clone was seen more than once but under ten times. The chain employs TRBV29-1 and TRBJ1-5; D uncertain. Germline-derived CDR1 and CDR2 are SQVTM and ANQGSEA. This CDR3 has 13 amino acids. V was shortened by 3 bases and J by 0 bases, with 6 bases between the two germline ends. The CDR3 sequence is CSVDLGSNQPQHF. The CDR3 nucleotides read TGCAGCGTTGATTTGGGTAGCAATCAGCCCCAGCATTTT.

In its sample, this clone is medium-sized. J is TRBJ2-3 and V is TRBV4-3; 8 positions agree with TRBD1. With V trimmed by 8 bases and J by 1 base, 8 bases remained unmatched. Germline assignment: CDR1 LGHNA and CDR2 YSLEER. The CDR3 runs to 15 residues. CDR3 bases: TGCGCCAGCGATACCCCGGGACAGGGCACAGATACGCAGTATTTT. Amino acid sequence: CASDTPGQGTDTQYF.

V and J are TRBV29-1 and TRBJ1-2; D gene unclear. There are 12 residues in the CDR3. Germline V gene sequence: CDR1 SQVTM, CDR2 ANQGSEA. Here the CDR3 DNA reads TGCGGAGGAGCGGGCACTAACTATGGCTACACCTTC. This encodes CGGAGTNYGYTF.

A few counts support this clone. V usage is TRBV6-1 and J usage is TRBJ1-2; a weak D match, TRBD1 (6 bases). CDR1 is MNHNS, CDR2 SASEGT, per germline. The V and J ends lost 7 bases and 3 bases respectively, with 18 bases between them. The CDR3 loop spans 15 amino acids. In DNA form, the CDR3 reads TGTGCCAGCACCCGGGGGGCAGGGACGGACTATGGCTACACCTTC. Translated, it gives CASTRGAGTDYGYTF.

This clone has just a few counts. The chain employs TRBV6-1 and TRBJ2-1; D uncertain. The germline CDR1 and CDR2 sequences are MNHNS and SASEGT. With 1 base removed from V and 9 bases from J, the gap between germline ends came to 4 bases. CDR3 length equals 11 residues. CDR3 loop: CASSEVGEQFF. CDR3 bases: TGTGCCAGCAGTGAAGTGGGTGAGCAGTTCTTC.

The rearrangement uses TRBV7-9 and TRBJ2-3; D unclear. The CDR3 totals 16 residues. V was pared by 4 bases and J by 2 bases, with 16 bases between. CDR1 SEHNR and CDR2 FQNEAQ come from the germline V gene (reference sequence). The CDR3 loop reads CASSSRNPTNTDTQYF. The CDR3 DNA sequence: TGTGCCAGCAGCTCGAGAAACCCTACAAACACAGATACGCAGTATTTT.

The chain joins TRBV7-2 to TRBJ1-4, with 8 bases that match TRBD1. The CDR3 length is 15 residues. With V trimmed by 5 bases and J by 5 bases, 7 bases remained unmatched. Looked up from germline, CDR1 is SGHTA and CDR2 is FQGNSA. The CDR3 protein is CASSQGTGYNEKLFF. As DNA, the CDR3 is TGTGCCAGCAGCCAAGGGACAGGTTACAATGAAAAACTGTTTTTT.

The chain links TRBV10-3 to TRBJ1-5, with a tentative D call TRBD1 (5 bases). The germline V and J ends were trimmed by 2 bases and 1 base, with 9 bases remaining between them. The CDR3 spans 15 residues. CDR1 is ENHRY and CDR2 is SYGVKD in the germline V gene. In nucleotides, the CDR3 is TGTGCCATCAGTGAGAACCCAGGGAGCAATCAGCCCCAGCATTTT. Amino acid sequence: CAISENPGSNQPQHF.

A few counts support this clone. CDR3 DNA: TGTGCCAGCGAGGGGACTCCATCGGCCGTCTACGAGCAGTACTTC. It translates to CASEGTPSAVYEQYF. The chain couples TRBV6-1 to TRBJ2-7, with a possible D match to TRBD2 (6 bases). The germline CDR1 and CDR2 sequences are MNHNS and SASEGT. Trimming took off 8 bases at V and 3 bases at J, with 20 bases between the two ends. This CDR3 is built from 15 residues.

This clone was detected a few times. This chain connects TRBV27 to TRBJ2-3, with D uncertain. Germline V gene sequence: CDR1 MNHEY, CDR2 SMNVEV (reference sequence). CDR3 length: 15 residues. V was clipped by 4 bases and J by 2 bases, with 13 bases between them. The CDR3 loop reads CASSSHGGFTDTQYF. CDR3 nucleotides: TGTGCCAGCAGTTCCCACGGTGGATTCACAGATACGCAGTATTTT.

Notes on this clone: Its ends do not fully match the called genes, so a read error is possible. The chain recombines TRBV28 with TRBJ2-7, with 11 nucleotides matching TRBD2. The CDR3 is 15 residues long. Looked up from germline, CDR1 is MDHEN and CDR2 is SYDVKM. CDR3 DNA sequence: TGTGCCAGCAGTCTTAACAGGGCCCGGGCTAGCGGGAGGCACTTC. It yields the protein CASSLNRARASGRHF.